The clone carrying this T cell receptor beta chain was found many times. What it recognizes is unknown. These data are taken from a study of T cells after yellow fever vaccination. Study information: Fractions of low cell number were prepared using SMART-Seq v4 Ultra Low Input.

Researchers made TCR cDNA using 5'RACE template switching, and this step added a universal primer site and UMIs. TCRdb independently ran MiXCR on the 5' RACE reads; one entry per CDR3 protein. The table records approximately 550,000 distinct CDR3 sequences, about a fifth of them present only once. Trimming at V came to 7 bases and at J to 7 bases, leaving 13 bases not matched to a gene. CDR3 size: 16 residues. Germline V gives CDR1 MDHEN, CDR2 SYDVKM. Study-wide findings and caveats: The booster saw the reappearance of most primary-vaccination clones (around 95% CD4, about 90% CD8). Peaking faster, on day 5 versus 15, the secondary response was nonetheless weaker.

The chain has TRBV28 and TRBJ2-7; 13 nucleotides match TRBD2. Here the sequenced sample was PBMCs, taken 15 days after the yellow fever booster vaccination. The sequence came from a man under 40 who received the YFV17D yellow fever vaccine. The CDR3 loop is CASTGTSGRAAREQYF. The CDR3 nucleotides read TGTGCCAGCACAGGTACTAGCGGGAGGGCCGCTCGGGAGCAGTACTTC.